This T cell receptor (beta chain) came from a study of T cell responses to AZD1222 COVID-19 vaccine. Here immunoSEQ multiplex PCR was the method, and the copy in TCRdb shows in-frame clones only, minus some. The repertoire consists of about 92,000 clones, with 88% occurring once and the leading ten covering approximately 5.5%. Germline V gene data show CDR1 as SQVTM and CDR2 as ANQGSEA. CDR3 size: 14 residues. V was clipped by 4 bases and J by 0 bases, with 13 bases between them. The sample in question was peripheral blood, obtained on day 0 of AZD1222 vaccination. This clonotype originated in an adult in good health. The gene calls are TRBV29-1 and TRBJ2-7, with D possibly TRBD2 on 6 matching bases. This CDR3 reads CSVVSGDSSYEQYF. CDR3 in DNA: TGCAGCGTTGTATCTGGGGACTCCTCCTACGAGCAGTACTTC.